The T cell receptor (beta chain) under discussion was sequenced for a study of cytotoxic CD8 clonotypes in ibrutinib-treated CLL. Study-wide context: The subjects consisted of about 10 relapsed/refractory and over 14 treatment-naive individuals, with 17 to 18 IGHV unmutated. Study conclusions and caveats: Clonality was elevated at ibrutinib response and had returned toward baseline at progression.

The V and J ends lost 4 bases and 2 bases respectively, with 12 bases between them. Germline values: CDR1 SGHTA, CDR2 FQGNSA. This CDR3 contains 15 residues. Only in-frame clones appear in the TCRdb table, and some are missing; sequencing was by immunoSEQ multiplex PCR. The sample shows about 160,000 clones, 81% of them seen only once. With regard to this clone: What it binds is not known.

The receptor's source is a human donor with chronic lymphocytic leukemia. The sample in question was PBMCs, obtained after 12 months of ibrutinib treatment. This chain joins TRBV7-2 and TRBJ2-1; D may be TRBD1 or TRBD2 (5 bases each). The CDR3 nucleotides are TGTGCCAGCAGCTCCGGGACGAACACCTACAATGAGCAGTTCTTC. Translated: CASSSGTNTYNEQFF.